This TCR beta chain was identified during a study of shared clonotypes between healthy human individuals. Profiling relied on immunoSEQ multiplex PCR, and the TCRdb table lists in-frame clones only, not all of them. The table lists roughly 2 million clones, 85% to 95% of them singletons. Germline CDR1 reads MNHEY; CDR2 reads SVGAGI. The trim removed 2 bases at V and 4 bases at J, leaving 6 bases unmatched. The CDR3 consists of 15 residues. As defined, naive CD8 cells were CD45RO-negative and positively selected for CCR7, with terminally differentiated effector memory CD45RA+ cells excluded. J is TRBJ2-7 and V is TRBV6-5, with 9 bases identical to TRBD2. The sample taken for sequencing was naive CD8+ T cells sorted from blood. This receptor was identified in a man between 18 and 35 years old in good health. DNA of the CDR3: TGTGCCAGCAGTTACGGACCGGGACTAGCTTACGAGCAGTACTTC. It encodes CASSYGPGLAYEQYF.